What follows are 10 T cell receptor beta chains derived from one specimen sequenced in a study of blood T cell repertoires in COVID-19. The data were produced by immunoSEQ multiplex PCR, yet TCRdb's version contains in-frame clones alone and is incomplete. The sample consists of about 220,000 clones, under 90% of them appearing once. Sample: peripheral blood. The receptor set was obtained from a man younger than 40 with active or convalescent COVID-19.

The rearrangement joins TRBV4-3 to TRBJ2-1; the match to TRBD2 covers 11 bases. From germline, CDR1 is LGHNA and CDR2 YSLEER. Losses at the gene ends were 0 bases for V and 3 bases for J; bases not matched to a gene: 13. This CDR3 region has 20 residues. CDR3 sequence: CASSQDPASGGSWVYNEQFF. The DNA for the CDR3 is TGCGCCAGCAGCCAAGATCCGGCTAGCGGGGGGAGCTGGGTCTACAATGAGCAGTTCTTC.

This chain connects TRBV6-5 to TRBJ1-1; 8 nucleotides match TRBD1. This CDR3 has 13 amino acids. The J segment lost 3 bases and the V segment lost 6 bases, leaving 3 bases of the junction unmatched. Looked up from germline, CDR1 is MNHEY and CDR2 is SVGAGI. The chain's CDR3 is CASRTGGDTEAFF. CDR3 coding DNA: TGTGCCAGCAGAACAGGGGGGGACACTGAAGCTTTCTTT.

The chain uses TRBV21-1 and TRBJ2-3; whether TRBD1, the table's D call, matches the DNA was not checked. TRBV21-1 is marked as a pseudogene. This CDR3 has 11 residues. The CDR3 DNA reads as TGTGCCAGCAGGGCCATAGATACGCAGTATTTT. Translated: CASRAIDTQYF.

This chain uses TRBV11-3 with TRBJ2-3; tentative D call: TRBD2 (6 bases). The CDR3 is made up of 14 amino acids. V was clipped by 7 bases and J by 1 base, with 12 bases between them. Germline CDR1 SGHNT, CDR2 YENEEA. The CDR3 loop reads CASTPGEGTDTQYF. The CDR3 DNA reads TGTGCCAGCACCCCCGGGGAGGGCACAGATACGCAGTATTTT.

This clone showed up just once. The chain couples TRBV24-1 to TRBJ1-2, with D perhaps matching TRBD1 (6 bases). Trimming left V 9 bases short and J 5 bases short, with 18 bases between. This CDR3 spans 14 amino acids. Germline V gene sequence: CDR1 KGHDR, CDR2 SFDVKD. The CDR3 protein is CATAPGGAEYGYTF. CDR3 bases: TGTGCCACCGCTCCGGGGGGGGCCGAGTATGGCTACACCTTC.

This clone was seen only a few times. CDR3 sequence (DNA): TGTGCCATCAGTGACCCGGGGAGCAATCAGCCCCAGCATTTT. Amino acids: CAISDPGSNQPQHF. V and J are TRBV10-3 and TRBJ1-5; D remains unclear. V dropped 3 bases and J dropped 1 base, with 7 bases sitting between them. The CDR3 contains 14 residues. The germline V gene has CDR1 ENHRY and CDR2 SYGVKD.

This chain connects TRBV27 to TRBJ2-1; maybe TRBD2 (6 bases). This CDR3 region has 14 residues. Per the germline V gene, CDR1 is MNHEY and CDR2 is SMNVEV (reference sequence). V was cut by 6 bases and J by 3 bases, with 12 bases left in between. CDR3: CASSSGVGYNEQFF. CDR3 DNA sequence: TGTGCCAGCAGCTCGGGGGTAGGCTACAATGAGCAGTTCTTC.

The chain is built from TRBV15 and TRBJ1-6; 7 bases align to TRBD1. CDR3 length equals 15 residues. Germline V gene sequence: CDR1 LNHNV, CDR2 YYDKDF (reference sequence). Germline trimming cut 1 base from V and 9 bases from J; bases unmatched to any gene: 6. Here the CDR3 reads CATSRVVQGFSPLHF. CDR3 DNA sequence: TGTGCCACCAGCAGAGTCGTACAGGGGTTTTCACCCCTCCACTTT.

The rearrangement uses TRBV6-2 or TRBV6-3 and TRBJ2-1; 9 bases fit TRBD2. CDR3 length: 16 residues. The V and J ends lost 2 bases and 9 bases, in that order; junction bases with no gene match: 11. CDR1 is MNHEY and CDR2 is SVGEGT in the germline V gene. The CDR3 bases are TGTGCCAGCAGTTACCAAAGCGGGAGGTATCAAACTGAGCAGTTCTTC. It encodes CASSYQSGRYQTEQFF.

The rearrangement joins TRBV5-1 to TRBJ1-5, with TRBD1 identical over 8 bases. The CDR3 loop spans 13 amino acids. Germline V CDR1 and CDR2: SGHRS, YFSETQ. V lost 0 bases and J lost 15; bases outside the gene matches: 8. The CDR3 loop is CASSLGGQEPTHF. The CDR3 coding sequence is TGCGCCAGCAGCTTGGGGGGACAGGAGCCAACGCATTTT.